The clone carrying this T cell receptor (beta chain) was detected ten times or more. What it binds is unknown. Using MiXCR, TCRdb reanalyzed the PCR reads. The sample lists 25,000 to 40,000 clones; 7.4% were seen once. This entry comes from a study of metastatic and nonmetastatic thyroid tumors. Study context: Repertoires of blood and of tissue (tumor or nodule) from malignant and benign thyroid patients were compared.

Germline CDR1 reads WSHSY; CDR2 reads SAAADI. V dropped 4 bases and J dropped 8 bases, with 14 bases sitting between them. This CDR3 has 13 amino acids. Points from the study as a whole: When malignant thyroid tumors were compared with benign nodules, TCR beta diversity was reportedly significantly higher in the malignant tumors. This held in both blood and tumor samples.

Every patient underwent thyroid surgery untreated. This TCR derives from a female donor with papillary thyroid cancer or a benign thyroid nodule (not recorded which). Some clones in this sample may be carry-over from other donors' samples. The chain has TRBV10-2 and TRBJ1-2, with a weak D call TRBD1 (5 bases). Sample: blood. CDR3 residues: CASSGGPRIGYTF. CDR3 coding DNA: TGCGCCAGCAGTGGGGGACCTCGGATCGGCTACACCTTC.